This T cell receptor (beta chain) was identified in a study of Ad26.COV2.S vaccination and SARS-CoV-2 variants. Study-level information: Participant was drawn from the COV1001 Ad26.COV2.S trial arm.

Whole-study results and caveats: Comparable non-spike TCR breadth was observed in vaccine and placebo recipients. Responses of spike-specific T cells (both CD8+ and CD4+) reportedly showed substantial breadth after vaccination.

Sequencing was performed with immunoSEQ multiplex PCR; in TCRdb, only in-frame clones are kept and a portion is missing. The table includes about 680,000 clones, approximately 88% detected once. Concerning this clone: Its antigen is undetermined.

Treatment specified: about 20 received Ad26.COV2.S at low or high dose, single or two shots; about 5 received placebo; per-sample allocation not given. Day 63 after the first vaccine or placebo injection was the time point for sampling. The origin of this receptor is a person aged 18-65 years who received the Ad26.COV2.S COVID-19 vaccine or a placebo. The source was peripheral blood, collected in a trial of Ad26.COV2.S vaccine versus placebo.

CDR3: CASSQGTGSTNEKLFF. The CDR3 nucleotides are TGCGCCAGCAGCCAGGGTACAGGGTCAACTAATGAAAAACTGTTTTTT. The chain couples TRBV4-3 to TRBJ1-4; TRBD1 might be the D (6 bases). CDR1 and CDR2 (germline): LGHNA, YSLEER. V was shortened by 3 bases and J by 0 bases, with 11 bases between the two germline ends. This CDR3 region has 16 residues.